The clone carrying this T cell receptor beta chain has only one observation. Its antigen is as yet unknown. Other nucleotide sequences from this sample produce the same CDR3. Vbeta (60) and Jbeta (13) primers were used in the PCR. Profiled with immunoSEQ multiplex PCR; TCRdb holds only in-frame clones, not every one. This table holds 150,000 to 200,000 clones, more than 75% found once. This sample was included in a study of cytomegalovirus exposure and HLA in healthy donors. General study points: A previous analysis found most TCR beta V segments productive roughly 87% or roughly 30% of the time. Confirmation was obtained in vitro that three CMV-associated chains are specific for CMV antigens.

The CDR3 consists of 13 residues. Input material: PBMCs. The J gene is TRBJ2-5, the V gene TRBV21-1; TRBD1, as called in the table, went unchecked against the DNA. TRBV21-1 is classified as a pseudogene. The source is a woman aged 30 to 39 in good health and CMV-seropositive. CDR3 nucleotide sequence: TGTGCCAGCAGCAGACAGGGCGGCGAGACCCAGTACTTC. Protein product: CASSRQGGETQYF.